One and the same sample provided the 9 T cell receptor beta chains below, sequenced in a study of blood T cell repertoires in COVID-19. Here immunoSEQ multiplex PCR was the method, and the copy in TCRdb shows in-frame clones only, minus some. The repertoire consists of about 250,000 clones, with 88% occurring once and the leading ten covering 2.5% to 3%. The sequencing input was PBMCs or T cells enriched from blood (not recorded which). The receptor set was obtained from a woman aged 45-65 years who had recovered from COVID-19.

This clone was counted once. The chain employs TRBV28 and TRBJ2-7; a weak D match, TRBD1 (5 bases). V dropped 5 bases and J dropped 2 bases, with 10 bases sitting between them. The CDR3 loop spans 13 amino acids. CDR1 MDHEN and CDR2 SYDVKM come from the germline V gene. CDR3 protein: CASSPTVPYEQYF. The CDR3 region has the DNA TGTGCCAGCAGTCCGACAGTACCCTACGAGCAGTACTTC.

The chain is built from TRBV6-5 and TRBJ1-5; TRBD1 is a possible D gene (5 bases). The germline CDR1 and CDR2 sequences are MNHEY and SVGAGI. With 6 bases removed from V and 0 bases from J, the gap between germline ends came to 9 bases. The CDR3 totals 14 residues. CDR3 in amino acids: CASRKGASNQPQHF. The CDR3 nucleotides are TGTGCCAGCAGAAAAGGGGCTAGCAATCAGCCCCAGCATTTT.

The chain employs TRBV30 and TRBJ1-3; no definite D call. Between the trimmed V and J ends, which lost 3 bases and 0 bases, there was a span of 15 bases. The CDR3 runs 16 residues. CDR1 and CDR2 from the germline V gene are GTSNPN and SVGIG (reference sequence). CDR3 residues: CAWRSYGRSSGNTIYF. The CDR3 DNA follows: TGTGCCTGGAGGTCCTATGGGAGAAGCTCTGGAAACACCATATATTTT. Full variable domain (missing parts from reference TRBV30 and TRBJ1-3): SQTIHQWPATLVQPVGSPLSLECTVEGTSNPNLYWYRQAAGRGLQLLFYSVGIGQISSEVPQNLSASRPQDRQFILSSKKLLLSDSGFYLCAWRSYGRSSGNTIYFGEGSWLTVV.

V gene TRBV5-1 combines with J gene TRBJ2-5, with TRBD2 as a possible D gene (6 bases). The V end was cut by 2 bases, the J end by 5 bases, with 13 bases between. CDR3 length: 14 amino acids. From germline, CDR1 is SGHRS and CDR2 YFSETQ. CDR3 amino acids: CASSFRGMKETQYF. The CDR3 DNA is TGCGCCAGCAGCTTTCGGGGGATGAAGGAGACCCAGTACTTC.

The chain joins TRBV11-3 to TRBJ2-2, with D possibly TRBD2 on 6 matching bases. From germline, CDR1 is SGHNT and CDR2 YENEEA. The CDR3 covers 16 residues. The germline V and J ends were trimmed by 1 base and 2 bases, with 11 bases remaining between them. Here the CDR3 DNA reads TGTGCCAGCAGCTTAGGTGGGAGGCAAAACACCGGGGAGCTGTTTTTT. Translation gives CASSLGGRQNTGELFF.

The V and J genes are TRBV11-2 and TRBJ2-3, with TRBD1 matching 8 bases. There are 15 residues in the CDR3. Germline assignment: CDR1 SGHAT and CDR2 FQNNGV. Losses at the gene ends were 1 base for V and 3 bases for J; bases not matched to a gene: 3. The CDR3 loop reads CASSLGTGRTDTQYF. The CDR3, as DNA: TGTGCCAGCAGCTTAGGGACAGGGCGGACAGATACGCAGTATTTT.

This chain joins TRBV5-1 and TRBJ1-4; 10 bases line up with TRBD1. The germline V gene has CDR1 SGHRS and CDR2 YFSETQ. With V trimmed by 4 bases and J by 8 bases, 5 bases remained unmatched. The CDR3 runs 14 residues. The CDR3 loop is CASSLGTGEEKLFF. CDR3 bases: TGCGCCAGCAGCCTGGGGACAGGGGAGGAAAAACTGTTTTTT.

The chain combines TRBV12-3 or TRBV12-4 with TRBJ2-1; 9 positions match TRBD2. V trimming: 6 bases; J trimming: 15 bases; junction bases outside the gene matches: 6. This CDR3 comprises 11 residues. CDR3 coding DNA: TGTGCCAGCAGGTCAGCGGGAGGACCGTTCTTC. It is translated as CASRSAGGPFF.

The V and J genes are TRBV28 and TRBJ1-4; weak D call: TRBD1 (5 bases). Germline CDR1 reads MDHEN; CDR2 reads SYDVKM. V was shortened by 10 bases and J by 7 bases, with 16 bases between the two germline ends. The CDR3 is 13 amino acids. The CDR3 nucleotides are TGTGCCACCATGGGGGGAGGGAGTGAAAAACTGTTTTTT. Protein: CATMGGGSEKLFF.